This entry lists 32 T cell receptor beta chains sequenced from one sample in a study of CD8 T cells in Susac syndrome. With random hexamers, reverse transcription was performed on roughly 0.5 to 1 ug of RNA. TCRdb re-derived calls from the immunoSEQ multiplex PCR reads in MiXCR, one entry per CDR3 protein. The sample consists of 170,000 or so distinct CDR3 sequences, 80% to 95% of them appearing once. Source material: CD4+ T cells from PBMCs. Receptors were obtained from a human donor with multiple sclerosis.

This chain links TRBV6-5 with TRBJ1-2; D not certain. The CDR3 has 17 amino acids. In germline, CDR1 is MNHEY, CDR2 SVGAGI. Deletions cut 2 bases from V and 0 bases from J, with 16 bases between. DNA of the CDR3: TGTGCCAGCAGTTACAGGCAGACCATCACAGCTAACTATGGCTACACCTTC. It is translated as CASSYRQTITANYGYTF.

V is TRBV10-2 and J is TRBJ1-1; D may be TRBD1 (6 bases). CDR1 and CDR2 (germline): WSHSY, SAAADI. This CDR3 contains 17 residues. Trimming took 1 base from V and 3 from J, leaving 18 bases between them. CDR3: CASSELNLGQPYTEAFF. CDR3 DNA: TGCGCCAGCAGTGAGTTAAACCTGGGACAACCGTACACTGAAGCTTTCTTT.

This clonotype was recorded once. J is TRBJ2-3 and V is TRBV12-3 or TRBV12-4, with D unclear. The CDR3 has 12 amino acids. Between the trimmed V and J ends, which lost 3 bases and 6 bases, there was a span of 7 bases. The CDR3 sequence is CASSFSFDTQYF. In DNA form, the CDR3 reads TGTGCCAGCAGTTTTTCCTTTGATACGCAGTATTTT.

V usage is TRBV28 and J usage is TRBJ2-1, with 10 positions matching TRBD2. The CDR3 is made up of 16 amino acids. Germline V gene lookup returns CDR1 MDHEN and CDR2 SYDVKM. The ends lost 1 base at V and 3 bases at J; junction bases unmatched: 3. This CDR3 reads CASSLSLAGYYNEQFF. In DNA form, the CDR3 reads TGTGCCAGCAGTTTATCACTAGCGGGATACTACAATGAGCAGTTCTTC.

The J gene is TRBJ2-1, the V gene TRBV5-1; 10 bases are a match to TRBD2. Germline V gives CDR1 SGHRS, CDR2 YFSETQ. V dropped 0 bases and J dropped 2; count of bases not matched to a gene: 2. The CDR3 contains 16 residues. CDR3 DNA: TGCGCCAGCAGCTTGGGGAGCGGGAGGGCCTACAATGAGCAGTTCTTC. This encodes CASSLGSGRAYNEQFF.

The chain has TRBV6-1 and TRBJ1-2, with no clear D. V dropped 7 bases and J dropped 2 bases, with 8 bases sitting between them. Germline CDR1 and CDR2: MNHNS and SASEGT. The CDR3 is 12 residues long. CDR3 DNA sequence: TGTGCCAGCACCACCGGGAACTATGGCTACACCTTC. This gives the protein CASTTGNYGYTF.

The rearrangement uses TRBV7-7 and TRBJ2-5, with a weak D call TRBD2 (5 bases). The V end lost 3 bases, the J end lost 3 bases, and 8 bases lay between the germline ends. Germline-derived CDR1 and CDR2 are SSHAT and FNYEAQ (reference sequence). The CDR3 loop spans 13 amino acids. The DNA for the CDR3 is TGTGCCAGCAGCTTCCAGGAGGAAGAGACCCAGTACTTC. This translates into CASSFQEEETQYF.

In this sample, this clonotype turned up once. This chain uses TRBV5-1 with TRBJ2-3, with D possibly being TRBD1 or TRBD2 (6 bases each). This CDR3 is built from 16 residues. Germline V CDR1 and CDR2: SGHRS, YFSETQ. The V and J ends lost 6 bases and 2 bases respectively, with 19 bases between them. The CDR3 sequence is CASTRLGGGLTDTQYF. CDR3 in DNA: TGCGCCAGCACTAGACTGGGGGGCGGACTCACAGATACGCAGTATTTT.

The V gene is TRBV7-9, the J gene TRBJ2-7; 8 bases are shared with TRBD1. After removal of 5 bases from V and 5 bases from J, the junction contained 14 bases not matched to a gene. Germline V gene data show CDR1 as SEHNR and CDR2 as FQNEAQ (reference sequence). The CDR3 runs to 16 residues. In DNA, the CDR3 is TGTGCCAGCAGCCTCCCCGGTAGGACAGGGCATCACGAGCAGTACTTC. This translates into CASSLPGRTGHHEQYF.

The CDR3, as DNA: TGTGCCAGCAGCGTAGATGGCAGGGTTTCACCCCTCCACTTT. Protein: CASSVDGRVSPLHF. V gene TRBV9 combines with J gene TRBJ1-6; weak D call: TRBD1 (5 bases). The CDR3 is 14 amino acids. Germline CDR1 and CDR2: SGDLS and YYNGEE. Trimming removed 0 bases from V and 9 bases from J, with 10 bases in between.

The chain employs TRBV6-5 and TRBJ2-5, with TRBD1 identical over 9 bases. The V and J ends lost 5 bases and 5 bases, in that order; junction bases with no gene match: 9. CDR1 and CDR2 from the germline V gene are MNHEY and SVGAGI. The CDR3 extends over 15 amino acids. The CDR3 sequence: CASSLQGALGETQYF. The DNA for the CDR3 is TGTGCCAGCAGTCTACAGGGGGCGTTAGGGGAGACCCAGTACTTC.

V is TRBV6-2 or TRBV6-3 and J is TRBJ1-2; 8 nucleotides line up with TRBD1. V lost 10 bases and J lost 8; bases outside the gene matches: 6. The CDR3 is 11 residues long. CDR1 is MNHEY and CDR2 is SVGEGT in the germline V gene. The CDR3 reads CATGQGRGYTF. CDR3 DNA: TGTGCCACTGGACAGGGTCGGGGCTACACCTTC.

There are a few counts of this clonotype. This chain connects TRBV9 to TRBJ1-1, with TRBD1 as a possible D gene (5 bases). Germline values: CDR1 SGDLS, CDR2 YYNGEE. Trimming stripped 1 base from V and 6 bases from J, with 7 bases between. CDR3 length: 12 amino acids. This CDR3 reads CASSVQGSEAFF. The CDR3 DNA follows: TGTGCCAGCAGCGTACAGGGATCTGAAGCTTTCTTT.

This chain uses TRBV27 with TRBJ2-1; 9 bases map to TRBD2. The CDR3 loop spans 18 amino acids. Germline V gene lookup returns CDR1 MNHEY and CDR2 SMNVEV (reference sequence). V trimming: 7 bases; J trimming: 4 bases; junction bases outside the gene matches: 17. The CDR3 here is CASTSHGGREGPYNEQFF. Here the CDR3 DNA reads TGTGCCAGCACCTCACACGGTGGGCGGGAGGGCCCTTACAATGAGCAGTTCTTC.

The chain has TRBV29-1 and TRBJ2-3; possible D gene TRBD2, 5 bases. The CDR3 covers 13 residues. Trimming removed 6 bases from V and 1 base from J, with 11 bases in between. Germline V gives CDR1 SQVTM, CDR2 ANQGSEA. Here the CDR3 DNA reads TGCAGCGTCCGATGGACTGGCACAGATACGCAGTATTTT. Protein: CSVRWTGTDTQYF.

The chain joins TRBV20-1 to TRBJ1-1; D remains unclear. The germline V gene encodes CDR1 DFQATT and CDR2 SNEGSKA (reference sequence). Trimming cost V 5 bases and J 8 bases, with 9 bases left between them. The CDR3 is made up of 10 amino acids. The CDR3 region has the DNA TGCAGTGCTCTTCGACAAGAAGCTTTCTTT. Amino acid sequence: CSALRQEAFF.

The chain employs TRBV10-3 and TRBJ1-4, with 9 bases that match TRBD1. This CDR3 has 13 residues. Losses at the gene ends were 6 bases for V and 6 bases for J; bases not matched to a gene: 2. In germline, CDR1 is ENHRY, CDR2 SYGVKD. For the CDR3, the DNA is TGTGCCATCAGCCGGACAGGGGATGAAAAACTGTTTTTT. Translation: CAISRTGDEKLFF.

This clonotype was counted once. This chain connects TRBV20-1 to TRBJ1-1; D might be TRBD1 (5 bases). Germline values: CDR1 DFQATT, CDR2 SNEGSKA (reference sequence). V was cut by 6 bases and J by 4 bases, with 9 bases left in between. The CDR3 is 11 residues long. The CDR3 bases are TGCAGTGCGGGAAGGGGCACTGAAGCTTTCTTT. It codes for CSAGRGTEAFF.

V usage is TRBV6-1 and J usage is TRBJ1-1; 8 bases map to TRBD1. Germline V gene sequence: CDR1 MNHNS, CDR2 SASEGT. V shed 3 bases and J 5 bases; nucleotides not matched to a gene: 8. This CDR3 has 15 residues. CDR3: CASSDRTGRRTEAFF. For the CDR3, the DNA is TGTGCCAGCAGTGACCGGACAGGGCGAAGAACTGAAGCTTTCTTT.

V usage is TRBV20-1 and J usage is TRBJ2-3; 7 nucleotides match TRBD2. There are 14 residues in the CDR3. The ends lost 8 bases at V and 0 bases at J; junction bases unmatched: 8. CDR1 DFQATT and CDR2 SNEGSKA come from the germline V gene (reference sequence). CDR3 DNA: TGCAGTTCCTGGGGGAGGGGAAGCACAGATACGCAGTATTTT. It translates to CSSWGRGSTDTQYF.

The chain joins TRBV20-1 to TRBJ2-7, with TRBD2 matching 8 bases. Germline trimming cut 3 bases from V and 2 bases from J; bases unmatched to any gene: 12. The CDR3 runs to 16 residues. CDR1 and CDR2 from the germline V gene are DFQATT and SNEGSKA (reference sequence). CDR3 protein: CSARNYVGLETYEQYF. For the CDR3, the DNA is TGCAGTGCTAGGAATTATGTGGGACTAGAGACCTACGAGCAGTACTTC.

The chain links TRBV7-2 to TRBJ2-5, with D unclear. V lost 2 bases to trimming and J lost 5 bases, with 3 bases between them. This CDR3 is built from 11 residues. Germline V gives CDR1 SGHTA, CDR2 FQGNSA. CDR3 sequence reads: CASSLWETQYF. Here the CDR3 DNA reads TGTGCCAGCAGCTTATGGGAGACCCAGTACTTC.

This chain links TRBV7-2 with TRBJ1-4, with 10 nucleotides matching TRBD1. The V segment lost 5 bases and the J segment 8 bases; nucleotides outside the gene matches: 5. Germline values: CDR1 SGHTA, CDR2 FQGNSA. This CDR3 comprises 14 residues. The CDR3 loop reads CASSRDRGREKLFF. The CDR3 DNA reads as TGTGCCAGCAGCCGGGACAGGGGTCGAGAAAAACTGTTTTTT.

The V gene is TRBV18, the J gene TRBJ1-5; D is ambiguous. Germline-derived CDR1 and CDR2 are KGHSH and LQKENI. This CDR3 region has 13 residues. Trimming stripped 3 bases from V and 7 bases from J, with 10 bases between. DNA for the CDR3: TGTGCCAGCTCACCGACGGAAGAGCAGCCCCAGCATTTT. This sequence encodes CASSPTEEQPQHF.

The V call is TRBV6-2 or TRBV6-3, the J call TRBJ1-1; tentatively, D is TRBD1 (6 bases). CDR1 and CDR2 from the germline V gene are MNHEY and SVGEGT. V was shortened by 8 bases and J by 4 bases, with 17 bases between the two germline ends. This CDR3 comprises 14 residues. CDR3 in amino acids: CASSLGGRVTEAFF. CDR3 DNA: TGTGCCAGCTCTTTGGGGGGCCGGGTCACTGAAGCTTTCTTT.

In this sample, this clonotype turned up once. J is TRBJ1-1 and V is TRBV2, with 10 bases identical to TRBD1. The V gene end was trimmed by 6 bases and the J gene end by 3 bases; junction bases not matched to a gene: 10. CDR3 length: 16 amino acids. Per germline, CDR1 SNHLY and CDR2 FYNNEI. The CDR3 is CASRAGTGVKDTEAFF. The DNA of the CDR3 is TGTGCCAGCAGAGCCGGGACAGGGGTAAAGGACACTGAAGCTTTCTTT.

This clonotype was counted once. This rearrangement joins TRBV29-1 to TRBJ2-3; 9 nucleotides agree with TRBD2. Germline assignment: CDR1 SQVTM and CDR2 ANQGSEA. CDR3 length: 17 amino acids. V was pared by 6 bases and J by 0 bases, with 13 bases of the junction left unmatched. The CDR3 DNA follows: TGCAGCGTGGACAGCGGGGGGACAACCACTAGCACAGATACGCAGTATTTT. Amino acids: CSVDSGGTTTSTDTQYF.

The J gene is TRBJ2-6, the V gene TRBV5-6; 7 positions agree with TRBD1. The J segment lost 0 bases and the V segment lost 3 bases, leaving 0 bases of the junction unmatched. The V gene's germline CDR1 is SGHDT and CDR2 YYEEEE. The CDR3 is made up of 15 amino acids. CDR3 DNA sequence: TGTGCCAGCAGCTGGGACAGCTCTGGGGCCAACGTCCTGACTTTC. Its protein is CASSWDSSGANVLTF.

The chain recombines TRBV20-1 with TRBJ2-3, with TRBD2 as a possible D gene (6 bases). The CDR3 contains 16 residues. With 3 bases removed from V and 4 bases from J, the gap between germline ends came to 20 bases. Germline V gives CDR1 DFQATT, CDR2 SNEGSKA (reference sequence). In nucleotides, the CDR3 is TGCAGTGCTAGTTATTACGGGAGTTCGCCTCCAGATACGCAGTATTTT. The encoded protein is CSASYYGSSPPDTQYF.

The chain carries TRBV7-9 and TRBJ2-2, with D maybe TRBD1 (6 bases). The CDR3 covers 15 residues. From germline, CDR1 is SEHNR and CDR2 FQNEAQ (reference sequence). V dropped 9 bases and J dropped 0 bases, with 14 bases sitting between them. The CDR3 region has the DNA TGTGCCAGTAAAAGGGGGAACGCGAACACCGGGGAGCTGTTTTTT. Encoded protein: CASKRGNANTGELFF.

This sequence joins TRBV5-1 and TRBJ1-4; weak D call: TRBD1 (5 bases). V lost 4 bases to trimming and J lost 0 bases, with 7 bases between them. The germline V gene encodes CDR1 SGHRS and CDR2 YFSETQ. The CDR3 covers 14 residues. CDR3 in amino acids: CASSVTATNEKLFF. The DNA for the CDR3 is TGCGCCAGCAGCGTGACAGCAACTAATGAAAAACTGTTTTTT.

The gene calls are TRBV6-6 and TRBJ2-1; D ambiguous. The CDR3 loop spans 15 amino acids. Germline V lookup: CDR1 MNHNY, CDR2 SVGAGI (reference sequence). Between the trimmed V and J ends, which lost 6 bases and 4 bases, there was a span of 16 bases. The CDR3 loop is CASRETPLLYNEQFF. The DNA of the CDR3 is TGTGCCAGCAGGGAGACTCCCTTACTTTACAATGAGCAGTTCTTC.